The clone carrying this T cell receptor beta chain was seen repeatedly, ten times or more. What it binds is unknown. Donors uniformly comprised healthy Caucasians. The data stem from a study of identical twins. Whole-study findings and limits: Rather than following the same donors, the conclusions depended on cross-sectional statistical analysis.

The CDR3 length is 15 residues. Germline V lookup: CDR1 SGHVS, CDR2 FQNEAQ. Between the trimmed V and J ends, which lost 5 bases and 3 bases, there was a span of 13 bases. TCRdb analysed the 5' RACE reads with MiXCR anew, one entry per CDR3 protein. The table has about 280,000 distinct CDR3 sequences, approximately 8% seen once. These same records also appear under a second study, on yellow fever vaccine responses in identical twins.

The rearrangement links TRBV7-8 to TRBJ1-4, with D hard to call. Material: memory (CD45RO+) T cells sorted from blood. The clonotype originates from a woman aged 18-29 years in good health. Here the CDR3 DNA reads TGTGCCAGCAGCACCCCAGAGCAAGCTAATGAAAAACTGTTTTTT. Encoded protein: CASSTPEQANEKLFF.